This paragraph covers one TCR beta chain sequence. This entry comes from a study of blood T cell repertoires in COVID-19. Study information: Researchers got acute and convalescent COVID-19 samples from the United States, Italy and Spain. In each case, the material was cDNA or gDNA derived from T cells, B-cell-depleted T cells, or PBMCs.

CDR1 and CDR2 (germline): LNHDA, SQIVND (reference sequence). The CDR3 sequence is 14 residues long. Deletions cut 3 bases from V and 3 bases from J, with 12 bases between. Per the study methods: Estimates of nucleated cell counts were drawn from the amplification of reference gene primers. TCRdb's copy holds only in-frame clones and misses some; the assay was immunoSEQ multiplex PCR. V and J calls and clone size are as listed in that table; D and trimming were resolved from the DNA. The sample holds around 170,000 clones, about 88% seen once. This sequence was found in a man between 18 and 29 years old who had recovered from COVID-19. The chain has TRBV19 and TRBJ2-7; TRBD2 is a possible D gene (6 bases). The sequencing sample was made of peripheral blood. CDR3 nucleotides: TGTGCCAGTAGTATGCGGGGTGTAGGCTACGAGCAGTACTTC. It encodes CASSMRGVGYEQYF.